This TCR beta chain appears in the sequencing data of a study of T cells in Graves' hyperthyroidism and ophthalmopathy. RNA transcripts yielded amplified TCR beta CDR3 regions. HTBI primers drove first-round RT-PCR of the TCR CDR3. Using its own MiXCR run on the multiplex PCR reads, TCRdb lists one record per CDR3 protein. The table includes 550,000 to 800,000 distinct CDR3 sequences, around a sixth detected once. Patients were aged 18 to 65, had disease duration under 2 months, and had newly diagnosed hyperthyroidism. This CDR3 spans 16 amino acids. Per the germline V gene, CDR1 is KGHDR and CDR2 is SFDVKD. The V and J ends lost 4 bases and 3 bases, in that order; junction bases with no gene match: 7. This clonotype has more than one count but fewer than ten.

The chain uses TRBV24-1 and TRBJ2-3; 9 bases align to TRBD2. Source material: blood. This clonotype was sampled from a man aged 45-65 years with Graves' hyperthyroidism. CDR3 sequence (DNA): TGTGCCACCAGTGACCACCGACTAGCGGCTACAGATACGCAGTATTTT. Translating it yields CATSDHRLAATDTQYF.